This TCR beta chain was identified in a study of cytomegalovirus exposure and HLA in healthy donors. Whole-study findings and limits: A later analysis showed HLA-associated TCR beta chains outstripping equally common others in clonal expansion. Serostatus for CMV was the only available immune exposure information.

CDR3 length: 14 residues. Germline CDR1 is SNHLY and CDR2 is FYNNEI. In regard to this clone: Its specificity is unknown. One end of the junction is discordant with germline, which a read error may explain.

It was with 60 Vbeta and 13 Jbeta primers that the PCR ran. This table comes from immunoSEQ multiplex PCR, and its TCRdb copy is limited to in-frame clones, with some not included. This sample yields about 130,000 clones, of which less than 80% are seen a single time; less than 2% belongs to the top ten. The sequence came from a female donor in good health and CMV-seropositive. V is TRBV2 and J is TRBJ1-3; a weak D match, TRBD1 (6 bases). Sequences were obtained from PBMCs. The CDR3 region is CASRSTGSGNTIYF. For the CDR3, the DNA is TGCGCCAGCAGGTCGACAGGCTCTGGAAACACCATATATTTT.